Each of the 10 T cell receptor beta chains below was sequenced from the same sample in a study of beta chain features in type 1 diabetes. Study observations and caveats: Type 1 diabetes patients had moderately but significantly shorter TCRB CDR3s in all four CD4+ subsets.

The antigens for these receptors are not known. Investigators reverse transcribed all isolated RNA, so they sequenced expressed TCRB transcripts. Profiled with immunoSEQ multiplex PCR; TCRdb holds only in-frame clones, not every one. Counted here are about 360,000 clones, roughly 12% occurring once; the ten biggest clones make up 0.01%. Sequencing used naive CD4+ T cells from blood. The receptors stem from a woman in her late teens or twenties with type 1 diabetes.

The chain is built from TRBV11-2 and TRBJ2-7; D is possibly TRBD1 (7 bases). V dropped 4 bases and J dropped 5 bases, with 15 bases sitting between them. Germline V gene lookup returns CDR1 SGHAT and CDR2 FQNNGV. CDR3 length equals 14 residues. This CDR3 reads CASSWRRGRDEQYF. DNA for the CDR3: TGTGCCAGCAGCTGGCGGAGGGGGCGGGACGAGCAGTACTTC.

This clone was seen more than once but under ten times. The chain is built from TRBV25-1 and TRBJ2-1; 8 bases line up with TRBD2. The J segment lost 3 bases and the V segment lost 3 bases, leaving 7 bases of the junction unmatched. Germline V gene sequence: CDR1 MGHDK, CDR2 SYGVNS. The CDR3 sequence is 16 residues long. The CDR3 DNA reads TGTGCCAGCAGTGAGTCTAGCGGGTGGGACTACAATGAGCAGTTCTTC. Its translation is CASSESSGWDYNEQFF.

The table lists this clone with a few counts. V and J are TRBV4-3 and TRBJ2-7; maybe TRBD1 (5 bases). V was cut by 9 bases and J by 6 bases, with 12 bases left in between. The CDR3 runs to 11 residues. Germline CDR1 is LGHNA and CDR2 is YSLEER. CDR3 in amino acids: CASSGWGEQYF. The CDR3 coding sequence is TGCGCCAGTTCAGGGTGGGGCGAGCAGTACTTC.

This clone was observed a few times. The rearrangement uses TRBV20-1 and TRBJ1-2; D might be TRBD1 (5 bases). The CDR3 has 11 residues. Trimming took off 7 bases at V and 6 bases at J, with 12 bases between the two ends. Germline V lookup: CDR1 DFQATT, CDR2 SNEGSKA (reference sequence). CDR3 in DNA: TGCAGTGTGGGGGGAAGGCATGGCTACACCTTC. Its protein is CSVGGRHGYTF.

V gene TRBV7-3 combines with J gene TRBJ2-7; 8 bases fit TRBD1. J lost 3 bases, V lost 5 bases, and 9 bases had no gene match. Germline V lookup: CDR1 SGHTA, CDR2 FQGTGA. CDR3 length: 15 residues. The CDR3 DNA sequence: TGTGCCAGCAGCCCTCAGGGGGCAGCGGACTACGAGCAGTACTTC. This sequence encodes CASSPQGAADYEQYF.

The gene calls are TRBV28 and TRBJ2-7; 10 bases line up with TRBD1. CDR1 is MDHEN, CDR2 SYDVKM, per germline. The CDR3 runs 12 residues. Unmatched junction bases numbered 3, after V lost 10 bases and J lost 3 bases. The CDR3 DNA reads TGTGCCACGGACAGGGGGGGCTACGAGCAGTACTTC. Translated: CATDRGGYEQYF.

The chain links TRBV30 to TRBJ1-5, with 8 positions matching TRBD1. Unmatched junction bases numbered 10, after V lost 0 bases and J lost 9 bases. CDR1 and CDR2 from the germline V gene are GTSNPN and SVGIG (reference sequence). The CDR3 has 15 amino acids. CDR3 amino acids: CAWSVLDRDTPPQHF. The CDR3 DNA is TGTGCCTGGAGTGTTTTGGACAGGGACACCCCGCCCCAGCATTTT.

The table lists this clone with a few counts. V is TRBV28 and J is TRBJ1-1, with D unresolved. Germline assignment: CDR1 MDHEN and CDR2 SYDVKM. This CDR3 contains 13 residues. V lost 7 bases and J lost 0, with 9 bases in between. CDR3 loop: CASISTMNTEAFF. DNA of the CDR3: TGTGCCAGCATCTCCACAATGAACACTGAAGCTTTCTTT.

CDR3 DNA: TGTGCCAGCTCACCACGGTGGGGCAGGGGTTCCTACGAGCAGTACTTC. Translated: CASSPRWGRGSYEQYF. This sequence joins TRBV18 and TRBJ2-7; weak D call: TRBD1 (6 bases). The CDR3 sequence is 16 residues long. Germline assignment: CDR1 KGHSH and CDR2 LQKENI. V lost 1 base, J lost 1 base, and 14 bases lay in between.

This clone was seen a handful of times. The genes are TRBV4-1 and TRBJ1-1, with D possibly matching TRBD1 (6 bases). Germline loops: CDR1 MGHRA, CDR2 YSYEKL. This CDR3 is built from 14 residues. Between the trimmed V and J ends, which lost 2 bases and 3 bases, there was a span of 10 bases. The CDR3 nucleotides are TGCGCCAGCAGCCAACTGGACAGAGACACTGAAGCTTTCTTT. The encoded protein is CASSQLDRDTEAFF.